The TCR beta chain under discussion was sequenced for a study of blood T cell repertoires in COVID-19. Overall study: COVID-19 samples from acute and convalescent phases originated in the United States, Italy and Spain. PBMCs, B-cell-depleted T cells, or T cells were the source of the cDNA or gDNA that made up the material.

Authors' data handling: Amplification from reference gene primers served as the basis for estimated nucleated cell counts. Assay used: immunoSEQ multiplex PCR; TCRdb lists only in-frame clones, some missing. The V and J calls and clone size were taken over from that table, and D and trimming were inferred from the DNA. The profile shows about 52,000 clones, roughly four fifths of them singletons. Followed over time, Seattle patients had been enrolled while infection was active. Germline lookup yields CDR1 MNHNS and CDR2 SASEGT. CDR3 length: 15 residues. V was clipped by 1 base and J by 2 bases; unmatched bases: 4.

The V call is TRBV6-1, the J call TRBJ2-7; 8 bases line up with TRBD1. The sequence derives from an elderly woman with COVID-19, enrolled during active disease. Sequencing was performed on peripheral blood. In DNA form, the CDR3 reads TGTGCCAGCAGTGAAGATCGGACAGGGCCCTACGAGCAGTACTTC. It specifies CASSEDRTGPYEQYF.